Detailed here is one TCR beta chain. What it recognizes is unknown. The PCR contained 60 Vbeta and 13 Jbeta primers. Repertoires were generated with immunoSEQ multiplex PCR, while TCRdb's copy carries only in-frame clones and drops some. The sample consists of 140,000 to 150,000 clones, approximately 68% of them appearing once. This specimen comes from a study of cytomegalovirus exposure and HLA in healthy donors. General study findings and limits: 87-base-pair reads could not separate some V segments, including TRBV6-2 and TRBV6-3.

The CDR3 contains 15 residues. Losses at the gene ends were 4 bases for V and 2 bases for J; bases not matched to a gene: 10. The germline V gene has CDR1 SQVTM and CDR2 ANQGSEA. This TCR was sampled from a man aged 35-49 years in good health and CMV-seronegative. V is TRBV29-1 and J is TRBJ1-1, with 7 bases lining up with TRBD1. The source material was PBMCs. CDR3 DNA: TGCAGCGTTGGCCGGGACAGCCCACGAAACACTGAAGCTTTCTTT. This sequence encodes CSVGRDSPRNTEAFF.